These 23 T cell receptor beta chains came from one sample sequenced in a study of T cell responses to AZD1222 COVID-19 vaccine (dated by TCRdb to the early 2020s). Libraries were made using the immunoSEQ multiplex PCR assay. TCRdb retrieved this table from immuneACCESS and kept in-frame rearrangements only. Not all clones are present; in checked studies, unresolved V genes account for under half, and no reason is known for the remainder. This sample comprises some 180,000 clones, approximately 93% of them detected only once. About 1.8% of the sample is taken by the ten largest. The sample's time point, from its label and the paper: about 28 days (+/-7) after the second vaccine dose. Sequences were derived from peripheral blood, sampled 28 days after the second AZD1222 dose. Receptors originate from an adult who received the AZD1222 COVID-19 vaccine.

To note about this clone: Additional DNA sequences in this sample encode the identical CDR3. This chain links TRBV6-5 with TRBJ1-1; D is unclear. The CDR3 length is 13 residues. Germline CDR1 MNHEY, CDR2 SVGAGI. The V end was cut by 2 bases, the J end by 1 base, with 5 bases between. The CDR3 bases are TGTGCCAGCAGTTACGGCCGGAACACTGAAGCTTTCTTT. This codes for CASSYGRNTEAFF.

This rearrangement joins TRBV21-1 to TRBJ1-1; the listed D gene, TRBD1, was not tested against the DNA. TRBV21-1 is classified as a pseudogene. The CDR3 is made up of 15 amino acids. CDR3 nucleotides: TGTGCCAGCAGCAAAGTAGCCAGGGATAACACTGAAGCTTTCTTT. It translates to CASSKVARDNTEAFF.

The rearrangement links TRBV11-2 to TRBJ1-2, with TRBD1 as a possible D gene (6 bases). V was trimmed by 1 base and J by 0 bases, leaving 12 bases between them. Germline CDR1 reads SGHAT; CDR2 reads FQNNGV. There are 16 residues in the CDR3. The CDR3 protein is CASSLVGGLANYGYTF. For the CDR3, the DNA is TGTGCCAGCAGCTTAGTAGGGGGGCTAGCTAACTATGGCTACACCTTC.

In this sample, this clone turned up a few times. The gene calls are TRBV15 and TRBJ1-4; D is ambiguous. This CDR3 comprises 15 residues. The ends were cut back, 3 bases at V and 5 bases at J, with 13 bases in the middle. In germline, CDR1 is LNHNV, CDR2 YYDKDF (reference sequence). The CDR3 loop is CATSRKARLNEKLFF. DNA for the CDR3: TGTGCCACCAGCAGGAAGGCACGGCTAAATGAAAAACTGTTTTTT.

V is TRBV6-5 and J is TRBJ1-1, with 7 bases lining up with TRBD1. V shed 6 bases, J shed 7 bases, and the junction held 11 bases outside the gene matches. Per the germline V gene, CDR1 is MNHEY and CDR2 is SVGAGI. This CDR3 contains 14 residues. CDR3 region: CASSPPQGFREAFF. The CDR3, as DNA: TGTGCCAGCAGCCCCCCACAGGGGTTTCGTGAAGCTTTCTTT.

This clone was observed once. The chain couples TRBV5-4 to TRBJ2-5; D is unresolved. The ends were cut back, 0 bases at V and 2 bases at J, with 11 bases in the middle. Germline values: CDR1 SGHNT, CDR2 YYREEE (reference sequence). The CDR3 has 15 residues. The CDR3 coding sequence is TGTGCCAGCAGCTTGGTCACTGGATTTCAAGAGACCCAGTACTTC. It specifies CASSLVTGFQETQYF.

The rearrangement links TRBV29-1 to TRBJ1-1; a weak D match, TRBD1 (5 bases). The CDR3 is made up of 13 amino acids. CDR1 SQVTM and CDR2 ANQGSEA come from the germline V gene. Trimming cost V 7 bases and J 0 bases, with 12 bases left between them. CDR3 region: CSAHRSMNTEAFF. CDR3 nucleotides: TGCAGCGCCCACAGGAGCATGAACACTGAAGCTTTCTTT.

The rearrangement links TRBV5-4 to TRBJ1-2; no definite D call. V lost 1 base and J 0 bases, leaving 10 bases between the germline ends. This CDR3 comprises 15 residues. CDR1 SGHNT and CDR2 YYREEE come from the germline V gene (reference sequence). The chain's CDR3 is CASSLLGGPNYGYTF. The CDR3 DNA is TGTGCCAGCAGCTTGCTTGGCGGACCTAACTATGGCTACACCTTC.

J is TRBJ1-6 and V is TRBV5-1; no clear D. CDR1 is SGHRS, CDR2 YFSETQ, per germline. CDR3 length: 15 residues. V gave up 4 bases and J gave up 9 bases, with 17 bases separating them. The CDR3 loop reads CASSLGSGGSSPLHF. CDR3 nucleotide sequence: TGCGCCAGCAGCCTGGGCTCCGGTGGAAGTTCACCCCTCCACTTT.

This rearrangement joins TRBV5-1 to TRBJ1-2; perhaps TRBD1 as D (6 bases). Trimming pared 3 bases from V and 5 bases from J, leaving 11 bases between. The CDR3 is 13 amino acids. Germline loops: CDR1 SGHRS, CDR2 YFSETQ. CDR3 protein: CASSYLGQYGYTF. In DNA form, the CDR3 reads TGCGCCAGCAGCTACCTAGGACAGTATGGCTACACCTTC.

This chain connects TRBV5-6 to TRBJ1-3; no reliable D call. This CDR3 has 13 amino acids. V was trimmed by 0 bases and J by 4 bases, leaving 5 bases between them. Germline V gene data show CDR1 as SGHDT and CDR2 as YYEEEE. The CDR3 coding sequence is TGTGCCAGCAGCTTGGGAAGGGGAAACACCATATATTTT. Its protein product is CASSLGRGNTIYF.

CDR3 coding DNA: TGCGCCAGCAGCCAAGTAGGGACAGGGCGGAGCTATGGCTACACCTTC. Its protein is CASSQVGTGRSYGYTF. The genes are TRBV4-1 and TRBJ1-2, with TRBD1 identical over 9 bases. Trimming cost V 1 base and J 4 bases; bases outside gene matches: 7. This CDR3 has 16 residues. The germline V gene has CDR1 MGHRA and CDR2 YSYEKL.

The J gene is TRBJ1-5, the V gene TRBV18, with D hard to call. Trimming stripped 3 bases from V and 7 bases from J, with 10 bases between. CDR1 KGHSH and CDR2 LQKENI come from the germline V gene. The CDR3 has 13 amino acids. The CDR3 DNA is TGTGCCAGCTCACCGTCTGCGGGACAGCCCCAGCATTTT. Translation: CASSPSAGQPQHF.

This rearrangement joins TRBV13 to TRBJ2-2; D possibly corresponds to TRBD1 (6 bases). The CDR3 loop spans 15 amino acids. V was clipped by 7 bases and J by 4 bases, with 16 bases between them. CDR1 is PRHDT, CDR2 FYEKMQ, per germline (reference sequence). CDR3 residues: CASKFTGPFTGELFF. CDR3 bases: TGTGCCAGCAAATTCACAGGGCCGTTCACCGGGGAGCTGTTTTTT.

The chain is built from TRBV10-3 and TRBJ2-7, with D maybe TRBD2 (5 bases). CDR3 length: 15 amino acids. Germline values: CDR1 ENHRY, CDR2 SYGVKD. V lost 4 bases and J 2 bases, leaving 15 bases between the germline ends. The CDR3, as DNA: TGTGCCATCAGTGCGGAGGCCGGGCTAACCTACGAGCAGTACTTC. Protein: CAISAEAGLTYEQYF.

This chain links TRBV5-4 with TRBJ2-7, with TRBD2 matching over 8 bases. After removal of 3 bases from V and 3 bases from J, the junction contained 5 bases not matched to a gene. CDR1 SGHNT and CDR2 YYREEE come from the germline V gene (reference sequence). The CDR3 loop spans 14 amino acids. In DNA, the CDR3 is TGTGCCAGCAGCTCAGGACTAGCCGGCTACGAGCAGTACTTC. Protein: CASSSGLAGYEQYF.

This chain connects TRBV4-1 to TRBJ1-3; 7 positions agree with TRBD1. CDR3 size: 15 residues. V lost 5 bases to trimming and J lost 2 bases; unmatched junction nucleotides: 6. Germline V gene lookup returns CDR1 MGHRA and CDR2 YSYEKL. The CDR3, as DNA: TGCGCCAGCAGCTACGAAACAGGGGCTGGAAACACCATATATTTT. The encoded protein is CASSYETGAGNTIYF.

The chain joins TRBV5-1 to TRBJ2-1, with D possibly being TRBD1 (5 bases). Trimming removed 4 bases from V and 0 bases from J, with 14 bases in between. The CDR3 extends over 16 amino acids. From germline, CDR1 is SGHRS and CDR2 YFSETQ. CDR3 nucleotide sequence: TGCGCCAGCAGCCAAGGGGTTATGGGCTCCTACAATGAGCAGTTCTTC. Translated: CASSQGVMGSYNEQFF.

The rearrangement links TRBV30 to TRBJ2-6; D gene uncertain. The germline V gene has CDR1 GTSNPN and CDR2 SVGIG (reference sequence). CDR3 length equals 13 residues. The ends were cut back, 2 bases at V and 4 bases at J, with 6 bases in the middle. CDR3 DNA: TGTGCCTGGAGTTGGTGGGGGGCCAACGTCCTGACTTTC. As protein: CAWSWWGANVLTF.

The chain couples TRBV4-1 to TRBJ1-1, with D possibly TRBD1 on 6 matching bases. This CDR3 has 15 residues. V lost 3 bases to trimming and J lost 4 bases, with 15 bases between them. Germline V CDR1 and CDR2: MGHRA, YSYEKL. This CDR3 is CASSQWGARSTEAFF. Written as DNA, the CDR3 is TGCGCCAGCAGCCAGTGGGGGGCGCGGAGCACTGAAGCTTTCTTT.

The chain has TRBV11-1 and TRBJ2-1; no clear D. There are 15 residues in the CDR3. CDR1 is SGHAT and CDR2 is FQDESV in the germline V gene (reference sequence). Trimming cost V 1 base and J 2 bases, with 9 bases left between them. The CDR3 sequence is CASSLEYLAYNEQFF. CDR3 bases: TGTGCCAGCAGCTTAGAGTACCTAGCCTACAATGAGCAGTTCTTC.

The rearrangement joins TRBV7-2 to TRBJ2-5; no firm D call. CDR1 SGHTA and CDR2 FQGNSA come from the germline V gene. Trimming cost V 4 bases and J 5 bases, with 11 bases left between them. The CDR3 totals 13 residues. DNA for the CDR3: TGTGCCAGCAGCTCCGGTTTTTGGGAGACCCAGTACTTC. Its translation: CASSSGFWETQYF.

The chain combines TRBV2 with TRBJ2-3; D might be TRBD2 (6 bases). Trimming took off 6 bases at V and 1 base at J, with 17 bases between the two ends. The CDR3 has 16 residues. From germline, CDR1 is SNHLY and CDR2 FYNNEI. The CDR3 protein is CASRAGGTRGTDTQYF. CDR3 nucleotide sequence: TGTGCCAGCAGGGCTGGAGGGACGAGGGGCACAGATACGCAGTATTTT.